The 29 T cell receptor beta chains below all came from one sample that was sequenced in a study of blood T cells in healthy people across ages. The second PCR ran about 6 to 12 cycles with a sample-barcoded 5' primer and J-beta primers. TCRdb recomputed calls from the 5' RACE reads with MiXCR, one row per CDR3 protein. Of a few hundred thousand distinct CDR3 sequences detected, about 28% appear once; the ten largest clones hold approximately 4%. This sample also belongs to another study, concerning T cells of mothers and their children.

Sequencing used blood. These receptors came from a boy between 2 and 10 years old in good health.

This chain uses TRBV2 with TRBJ2-5; D remains ambiguous. Trimming cost V 7 bases and J 0 bases, with 12 bases left between them. CDR1 is SNHLY and CDR2 is FYNNEI in the germline V gene. The CDR3 length is 14 residues. The CDR3 DNA sequence: TGTGCCAGCAAGATTCGGACGGACCAAGAGACCCAGTACTTC. Amino acid sequence: CASKIRTDQETQYF.

This clonotype showed up just a few times. The J gene is TRBJ2-5, the V gene TRBV12-3 or TRBV12-4; D tentatively reads TRBD1 or TRBD2 (5 bases each). V was trimmed by 6 bases and J by 1 base, leaving 15 bases between them. The CDR3 extends over 15 amino acids. DNA for the CDR3: TGTGCCAGCAGGAGAACGGGGCTACTCCAAGAGACCCAGTACTTC. This codes for CASRRTGLLQETQYF.

The chain is built from TRBV30 and TRBJ2-3; 7 bases line up with TRBD1. The CDR3 is 15 residues long. V lost 3 bases, J lost 1 base, and 7 bases stayed unmatched. Germline loops: CDR1 GTSNPN, CDR2 SVGIG (reference sequence). The CDR3: CAWSAYRGGTDTQYF. The CDR3 DNA follows: TGTGCCTGGAGCGCCTACAGGGGCGGCACAGATACGCAGTATTTT.

This clonotype was observed a few times. The chain has TRBV29-1 and TRBJ1-2, with D possibly matching TRBD1 (5 bases). The ends were cut back, 0 bases at V and 1 base at J, with 12 bases in the middle. Germline V gene data show CDR1 as SQVTM and CDR2 as ANQGSEA. This CDR3 is built from 15 residues. In DNA form, the CDR3 reads TGCAGCGTTGAAGAAGGGGCGCAGGGTAACTATGGCTACACCTTC. This translates into CSVEEGAQGNYGYTF.

The chain links TRBV6-6 to TRBJ2-1; TRBD2 matches 7 bases. The DNA end lines up better with TRBJ2-5; the J call may be wrong. This CDR3 region has 15 residues. Germline V lookup: CDR1 MNHNY, CDR2 SVGAGI (reference sequence). CDR3 bases: TGTGCCAGCAGTTACCAAGCGGGAAACCAAGAGACCCAGTACTTC. It yields the protein CASSYQAGNQETQYF.

As to this clonotype: The junction shows a germline mismatch at one end, possibly a read error. The V and J genes are TRBV7-7 and TRBJ2-2; a possible D gene is TRBD2 (6 bases). The CDR3 runs 16 residues. The germline CDR1 and CDR2 sequences are SSHAT and FNYEAQ (reference sequence). As DNA, the CDR3 is TGTGCTAGCAGCCCCTATGTACCAGGCGGGGCCGGGGAGCTGTTTTTT. Translation gives CASSPYVPGGAGELFF.

This clonotype was counted only a few times. The gene calls are TRBV5-1 and TRBJ2-6; D is undetermined. The CDR3 contains 15 residues. V shed 4 bases and J shed 2 bases, with 10 bases lying between them. Germline V gene sequence: CDR1 SGHRS, CDR2 YFSETQ. This CDR3 is CASSPTETGANVLTF. The CDR3 DNA follows: TGCGCCAGCAGCCCTACCGAGACTGGGGCCAACGTCCTGACTTTC.

This rearrangement joins TRBV20-1 to TRBJ2-5; TRBD2 agrees at 10 bases. The CDR3 covers 16 residues. Germline assignment: CDR1 DFQATT and CDR2 SNEGSKA (reference sequence). The junction had 9 bases not matched to a gene; V was cut back by 1 base and J by 4 bases. CDR3 sequence reads: CSARAELAGVRETQYF. The CDR3 DNA is TGCAGTGCTAGAGCGGAGCTAGCGGGGGTAAGAGAGACCCAGTACTTC.

This chain connects TRBV20-1 to TRBJ2-1; D possibly corresponds to TRBD1 (5 bases). The better agreement between TRBJ2-7 and the DNA end casts doubt on the J call. The V gene's germline CDR1 is DFQATT and CDR2 SNEGSKA (reference sequence). This CDR3 contains 15 residues. CDR3 nucleotide sequence: TGCAGTGCTAGAGTGTGGACACCGTTATCCTACGAGCAGTACTTC. Translated, it gives CSARVWTPLSYEQYF.

V gene TRBV7-2 combines with J gene TRBJ1-2; 8 positions agree with TRBD1. V shed 3 bases, J shed 3 bases, and the junction held 6 bases outside the gene matches. Germline V CDR1 and CDR2: SGHTA, FQGNSA. This CDR3 is 15 amino acids long. CDR3 sequence (DNA): TGTGCCAGCAGCTTCGATTCGACAGGGGACTATGGCTACACCTTC. Encoded protein: CASSFDSTGDYGYTF.

J is TRBJ2-3 and V is TRBV3-1; TRBD2 matches at 10 bases. Germline assignment: CDR1 LGHDT and CDR2 YNNKEL (reference sequence). V shed 4 bases and J 0 bases; nucleotides not matched to a gene: 10. The CDR3 spans 18 residues. The CDR3 reads CASSPWASGRTSTDTQYF. The CDR3 nucleotides are TGTGCCAGCAGCCCATGGGCTAGCGGGAGAACTAGCACAGATACGCAGTATTTT.

The chain links TRBV3-1 to TRBJ1-2; 7 nucleotides align to TRBD1. CDR1 is LGHDT and CDR2 is YNNKEL in the germline V gene (reference sequence). J lost 4 bases, V lost 4 bases, and 12 bases had no gene match. The CDR3 is 16 residues long. DNA for the CDR3: TGTGCCAGCAGCCCTCGACTTAACACAGGGGTCTATGGCTACACCTTC. Amino acid sequence: CASSPRLNTGVYGYTF.

This clonotype has just a few counts. The chain's CDR3 is CASRGRDALREAFF. The DNA of the CDR3 is TGTGCCAGCAGGGGCCGGGACGCCCTACGAGAAGCTTTCTTT. The chain couples TRBV6-5 to TRBJ1-1, with a possible D match to TRBD1 (5 bases). Germline CDR1 is MNHEY and CDR2 is SVGAGI. The V end was cut by 6 bases, the J end by 8 bases, with 19 bases between. The CDR3 runs to 14 residues.

In this sample, this clonotype turned up a few times. CDR3 sequence reads: CASSQRGQGDYGYTF. DNA for the CDR3: TGTGCCAGCAGCCAGAGGGGACAGGGCGACTATGGCTACACCTTC. The genes are TRBV3-1 and TRBJ1-2, with 9 bases fitting TRBD1. The germline V gene has CDR1 LGHDT and CDR2 YNNKEL (reference sequence). V shed 3 bases, J shed 3 bases, and the junction held 5 bases outside the gene matches. This CDR3 has 15 residues. The variable domain in full, with the rest retrieved from reference TRBV3-1 and TRBJ1-2, is DTAVSQTPKYLVTQMGNDKSIKCEQNLGHDTMYWYKQDSKKFLKIMFSYNNKELIINETVPNRFSPKSPDKAHLNLHINSLELGDSAVYFCASSQRGQGDYGYTFGSGTRLTVV.

This chain links TRBV12-1 with TRBJ2-1. TRBV12-1 is recorded as a pseudogene. CDR3 length equals 13 residues. Here the CDR3 DNA reads TGTGCCAGCAGCTTTTCTCCCTACAATGAGCAGTTCTTC. The encoded protein is CASSFSPYNEQFF.

This clonotype has more than one count but fewer than ten. This chain joins TRBV20-1 and TRBJ2-4; 9 bases line up with TRBD2. The J segment lost 6 bases and the V segment lost 6 bases, leaving 15 bases of the junction unmatched. The V gene's germline CDR1 is DFQATT and CDR2 SNEGSKA (reference sequence). CDR3 length equals 16 residues. The chain's CDR3 is CSAKSPVSGLANIQYF. The DNA of the CDR3 is TGCAGTGCCAAGTCCCCCGTGTCGGGACTAGCAAACATTCAGTACTTC.

This clonotype was counted a few times. V is TRBV27 and J is TRBJ2-7; tentatively, D is TRBD2 (6 bases). The CDR3 length is 11 residues. Germline CDR1 reads MNHEY; CDR2 reads SMNVEV (reference sequence). The V end lost 8 bases, the J end lost 6 bases, and 11 bases lay between the germline ends. The CDR3 is CASASGVEQYF. The DNA of the CDR3 is TGTGCCAGCGCCTCGGGGGTCGAGCAGTACTTC.

In DNA, the CDR3 is TGTGCCAGCAGTTACGAGGGGGCCCCGCGAACTTTCTTT. It specifies CASSYEGAPRTFF. This sequence joins TRBV6-5 and TRBJ1-1; 7 bases line up with TRBD1. Looked up from germline, CDR1 is MNHEY and CDR2 is SVGAGI. Trimming removed 2 bases from V and 12 bases from J; junction bases left unmatched: 9. This CDR3 has 13 amino acids.

The chain has TRBV7-2 and TRBJ2-4; D remains unclear. Per the germline V gene, CDR1 is SGHTA and CDR2 is FQGNSA. V dropped 4 bases and J dropped 8 bases, with 9 bases sitting between them. This CDR3 spans 12 amino acids. The CDR3 bases are TGTGCCAGCAGCTCCCCAAAGGACATTCAGTACTTC. Translating gives CASSSPKDIQYF.

This clonotype has a single count. V usage is TRBV6-2 or TRBV6-3 and J usage is TRBJ2-1; either TRBD1 or TRBD2 may fit D (5 bases each). The CDR3 is 17 residues long. CDR1 and CDR2 (germline): MNHEY, SVGEGT. Trimming removed 2 bases from V and 8 bases from J, with 22 bases in between. CDR3 sequence: CASSYADGTPRGDEQFF. The CDR3 nucleotides read TGTGCCAGCAGTTACGCGGACGGGACGCCGAGGGGAGATGAGCAGTTCTTC.

This clonotype was counted a few times. The chain combines TRBV6-5 with TRBJ2-5; TRBD1 matches at 7 bases. The CDR3 extends over 14 amino acids. The V segment lost 2 bases and the J segment 4 bases; nucleotides outside the gene matches: 4. The germline V gene has CDR1 MNHEY and CDR2 SVGAGI. The DNA of the CDR3 is TGTGCCAGCAGTTACAACAGGGGCGCAGAGACCCAGTACTTC. This sequence encodes CASSYNRGAETQYF.

There are a few counts of this clonotype. The CDR3 region is CSASGTGTGANVLTF. Written as DNA, the CDR3 is TGCAGTGCTTCCGGGACAGGGACTGGGGCCAACGTCCTGACTTTC. The chain joins TRBV20-1 to TRBJ2-6, with 9 bases that match TRBD1. V was pared by 5 bases and J by 2 bases, with 4 bases of the junction left unmatched. This CDR3 region has 15 residues. Per the germline V gene, CDR1 is DFQATT and CDR2 is SNEGSKA (reference sequence).

This clonotype was observed a handful of times. This rearrangement joins TRBV20-1 to TRBJ2-5; TRBD2 might be the D (5 bases). Near its end, the DNA agrees better with TRBJ2-1, so the J call may be wrong. CDR3 length equals 15 residues. Germline V gives CDR1 DFQATT, CDR2 SNEGSKA (reference sequence). CDR3: CSALPGLDNGGEQFF. Here the CDR3 DNA reads TGCAGTGCACTCCCTGGACTCGATAACGGTGGTGAGCAGTTCTTC.

The rearrangement links TRBV20-1 to TRBJ1-1, with TRBD1 matching 7 bases. The CDR3 covers 16 residues. J gave up 3 bases and V 0 bases, and 10 bases lay outside the gene matches. Looked up from germline, CDR1 is DFQATT and CDR2 is SNEGSKA (reference sequence). CDR3 bases: TGCAGTGCTAGAGACCCTAGACAGGGTTCTGACACTGAAGCTTTCTTT. This translates into CSARDPRQGSDTEAFF.

Only a few counts were recorded for this clonotype. The V and J genes are TRBV6-5 and TRBJ2-5; 7 nucleotides line up with TRBD2. The J call is in doubt because the DNA end fits TRBJ2-7 better. The length of the CDR3 is 19 residues. CDR1 and CDR2 (germline): MNHEY, SVGAGI. The CDR3 coding sequence is TGTGCCAGCAGTTATCTAGGAGGGGTTAAATCTAGCGGCTCCTACGAGCAGTACTTC. Protein: CASSYLGGVKSSGSYEQYF.

A few counts support this clonotype. A read error may account for a junction end that differs from germline. This chain links TRBV18 with TRBJ1-2, with TRBD1 identical over 7 bases. Germline V gene sequence: CDR1 KGHSH, CDR2 LQKENI. The CDR3 is 14 amino acids. CDR3 bases: TGTACCAGCTCCCCCGACAGGGTGGCGCTTGGCTACACCTTC. Protein sequence: CTSSPDRVALGYTF.

The chain couples TRBV29-1 to TRBJ2-1, with TRBD2 matching over 10 bases. In germline, CDR1 is SQVTM, CDR2 ANQGSEA. V shed 7 bases and J 4 bases; nucleotides not matched to a gene: 7. This CDR3 spans 14 amino acids. The CDR3 nucleotides read TGCAGCGACTACACTAGCGGGACGTACAATGAGCAGTTCTTC. This codes for CSDYTSGTYNEQFF.

J is TRBJ2-1 and V is TRBV23-1; D gene ambiguous. TRBV23-1 is an open reading frame, and its role is uncertain. CDR3 length: 16 amino acids. Between the trimmed V and J ends, which lost 3 bases and 2 bases, there was a span of 14 bases. CDR3 coding DNA: TGCGCCAGCAGTCATTCTCGACTTTCCCCCTACAATGAGCAGTTCTTC. It specifies CASSHSRLSPYNEQFF.

This clonotype appeared a few times. The chain couples TRBV7-6 to TRBJ2-7, with TRBD1 matching 8 bases. After removal of 5 bases from V and 4 bases from J, the junction contained 10 bases not matched to a gene. There are 15 residues in the CDR3. The germline V gene has CDR1 SGHVS and CDR2 FNYEAQ. The CDR3 sequence: CASSPGTGFLYEQYF. CDR3 nucleotides: TGTGCCAGCAGCCCTGGGACAGGTTTCCTTTACGAGCAGTACTTC.